Below, 17 T cell receptor beta chains from the same sample are listed, as sequenced in a study of blood T cells in healthy people across ages. Primers used in a second PCR of roughly 6 to 11 cycles were a sample-barcoded 5' primer and a J-beta primer mix. TCRdb re-called the 5' RACE reads with MiXCR, one entry per CDR3 protein. The sample holds about 1.8 million distinct CDR3 sequences, 49% seen once. The sample consisted of blood. The receptors come from a woman in her thirties or forties in good health.

The CDR3 region is CASSQQADTQYF. The DNA for the CDR3 is TGTGCCAGCAGCCAACAAGCTGATACGCAGTATTTT. The chain has TRBV7-2 and TRBJ2-3; no clear D. Trimming cost V 5 bases and J 6 bases, with 9 bases left between them. The CDR3 extends over 12 amino acids. Germline V gene data show CDR1 as SGHTA and CDR2 as FQGNSA.

The chain employs TRBV5-1 and TRBJ2-5, with 8 bases identical to TRBD2. Gene TRBJ2-7 matches the end of the DNA better, so the J call may be wrong. CDR1 is SGHRS, CDR2 YFSETQ, per germline. This CDR3 contains 16 residues. DNA of the CDR3: TGCGCCAGCAGCTTGGTAAGCGGGGGACGAGGTTACGAGCAGTACTTC. This gives the protein CASSLVSGGRGYEQYF.

J is TRBJ1-1 and V is TRBV20-1; tentative D call: TRBD1 (6 bases). Germline values: CDR1 DFQATT, CDR2 SNEGSKA (reference sequence). The V end was cut by 0 bases, the J end by 8 bases, with 16 bases between. The CDR3 is 14 amino acids. In DNA form, the CDR3 reads TGCAGTGCTAGAGATTCACAGGGTGCTAACGAAGCTTTCTTT. Protein: CSARDSQGANEAFF.

The genes are TRBV9 and TRBJ1-2, with TRBD1 as a possible D gene (5 bases). The CDR3 has 15 residues. Germline CDR1 reads SGDLS; CDR2 reads YYNGEE. The V end lost 3 bases, the J end lost 0 bases, and 12 bases lay between the germline ends. Here the CDR3 DNA reads TGTGCCAGCAGCGCAGGAGACAGCCCTAACTATGGCTACACCTTC. This codes for CASSAGDSPNYGYTF.

The chain uses TRBV20-1 and TRBJ2-5; D perhaps matches TRBD2 (6 bases). The CDR3 extends over 14 amino acids. Deletions cut 3 bases from V and 1 base from J, with 12 bases between. Germline V gene sequence: CDR1 DFQATT, CDR2 SNEGSKA (reference sequence). CDR3 sequence reads: CSARRSEGQETQYF. Written as DNA, the CDR3 is TGCAGTGCTAGGAGGTCGGAGGGCCAAGAGACCCAGTACTTC.

Notes on this clonotype: An end of the junction does not agree with germline; a read error may underlie this. This chain connects TRBV27 to TRBJ2-5, with TRBD1 matching over 10 bases. The germline gives CDR1 MNHEY, CDR2 SMNVEV (reference sequence). The CDR3 runs 14 residues. As DNA, the CDR3 is TGTGCCACCCAACCTCGACAGGGGGCAGAGATCCAGTACTTC. The encoded protein is CATQPRQGAEIQYF.

The chain joins TRBV6-6 to TRBJ2-3; D remains unclear. This CDR3 has 15 residues. V was pared by 0 bases and J by 1 base, with 8 bases between. Germline V gene lookup returns CDR1 MNHNY and CDR2 SVGAGI (reference sequence). The CDR3 loop is CASSYSTRGTDTQYF. In DNA form, the CDR3 reads TGTGCCAGCAGTTACTCGACTCGGGGCACAGATACGCAGTATTTT.

V is TRBV29-1 and J is TRBJ2-3; D is uncertain. Trimming cost V 5 bases and J 0 bases, with 15 bases left between them. Germline values: CDR1 SQVTM, CDR2 ANQGSEA. The CDR3 is 15 amino acids. The CDR3: CSVPPPGKSTDTQYF. The CDR3 bases are TGCAGCGTTCCTCCCCCCGGTAAAAGCACAGATACGCAGTATTTT.

In this sample, this clonotype turned up many times. The gene calls are TRBV7-3 and TRBJ2-3; D is unclear. The CDR3 runs 14 residues. Trimming took off 0 bases at V and 0 bases at J, with 4 bases between the two ends. Looked up from germline, CDR1 is SGHTA and CDR2 is FQGTGA. CDR3 sequence reads: CASSLTPSTDTQYF. The CDR3 DNA reads TGTGCCAGCAGCTTAACCCCTAGCACAGATACGCAGTATTTT.

V usage is TRBV20-1 and J usage is TRBJ1-2; D uncertain. This CDR3 has 15 residues. V lost 0 bases, J lost 4 bases, and 15 bases lay in between. Germline-derived CDR1 and CDR2 are DFQATT and SNEGSKA (reference sequence). CDR3 amino acids: CSARERVTRSYGYTF. The CDR3 bases are TGCAGTGCTAGAGAACGCGTAACTAGATCCTATGGCTACACCTTC.

The table lists this clonotype with many counts. J is TRBJ2-7 and V is TRBV29-1, with 9 bases lining up with TRBD1. Germline CDR1 SQVTM, CDR2 ANQGSEA. The CDR3 consists of 13 residues. With V trimmed by 6 bases and J by 2 bases, 5 bases remained unmatched. The CDR3 loop reads CSVGGQGPYEQYF. Here the CDR3 DNA reads TGCAGCGTGGGGGGACAGGGACCCTACGAGCAGTACTTC.

The V call is TRBV3-1, the J call TRBJ2-5, with D uncertain. CDR1 is LGHDT and CDR2 is YNNKEL in the germline V gene (reference sequence). Trimming pared 2 bases from V and 5 bases from J, leaving 15 bases between. The CDR3 sequence is 15 residues long. The CDR3 region is CASSQPGPRRETQYF. In nucleotides, the CDR3 is TGTGCCAGCAGCCAACCGGGCCCCCGGCGGGAGACCCAGTACTTC.

The chain couples TRBV19 to TRBJ1-2; D gene uncertain. Deletions cut 6 bases from V and 1 base from J, with 12 bases between. The length of the CDR3 is 14 residues. Germline loops: CDR1 LNHDA, CDR2 SQIVND (reference sequence). CDR3: CASSPSAVNYGYTF. CDR3 sequence (DNA): TGTGCCAGTAGCCCCTCCGCCGTTAACTATGGCTACACCTTC.

The chain uses TRBV25-1 and TRBJ1-5; 7 nucleotides match TRBD1. Germline V gene data show CDR1 as MGHDK and CDR2 as SYGVNS. The CDR3 extends over 12 amino acids. The trim removed 8 bases at V and 4 bases at J, leaving 2 bases unmatched. The CDR3 bases are TGTGCCAGCGCGACAGGGAATCAGCCCCAGCATTTT. Amino acids: CASATGNQPQHF.

The chain has TRBV6-1 and TRBJ1-2; D call uncertain. Germline V gene sequence: CDR1 MNHNS, CDR2 SASEGT. The CDR3 extends over 12 amino acids. V gave up 2 bases and J gave up 7 bases, with 8 bases separating them. As DNA, the CDR3 is TGTGCCAGCAGTGAACGTCCGACTGGCTACACCTTC. Its protein product is CASSERPTGYTF.

The V and J genes are TRBV9 and TRBJ2-3; the D gene could be TRBD1 or TRBD2 (6 bases each). Germline CDR1 is SGDLS and CDR2 is YYNGEE. This CDR3 has 16 residues. Trimming pared 0 bases from V and 5 bases from J, leaving 16 bases between. The CDR3 DNA is TGTGCCAGCAGCGTAGGGGGGCCTTGGGGAGGAGATACGCAGTATTTT. As protein: CASSVGGPWGGDTQYF.

In its sample, this clonotype was seen once. The chain combines TRBV7-9 with TRBJ2-3; 8 positions agree with TRBD1. The germline CDR1 and CDR2 sequences are SEHNR and FQNEAQ (reference sequence). The CDR3 runs to 17 residues. With 5 bases clipped from V and 2 bases from J, the junction kept 12 bases outside the gene matches. CDR3 nucleotides: TGTGCCAGCAGCCCATACGGACAGGGCGTACTCACAGATACGCAGTATTTT. Protein: CASSPYGQGVLTDTQYF.